The sequence of this TCR beta chain was determined in a study of glioma-infiltrating T cells after dendritic cell vaccination. Study-level background: After recurrence, repeat resection gave post-vaccination tumor, with four or five paired samples.

This CDR3 has 15 amino acids. CDR1 MNHNY and CDR2 SVGAGI come from the germline V gene (reference sequence). V dropped 7 bases and J dropped 5; count of bases not matched to a gene: 12. Overall study findings and caveats: Estimated pretreatment TIL content predicted outcome after dendritic cell vaccination.

Time point defined: after dendritic cell vaccination, including at tumor progression/relapse. The vaccine used monocyte-derived dendritic cells pulsed overnight with autologous tumor lysate. Treatment, given 2003 to 2012, was autologous tumor lysate-pulsed dendritic cell vaccination. Over 20% tumor content was confirmed by H&E before DNA isolation. Remarks on this clone: The antigen is undetermined.

Using immunoSEQ multiplex PCR, the repertoire was profiled, and TCRdb retains in-frame clones only, with some absent. The sample consists of a few thousand clones, around 81% of them appearing once. This chain joins TRBV6-6 and TRBJ2-3, with TRBD2 matching 7 bases. Sequences were derived from tumor tissue, sampled after dendritic cell vaccination. The source of this sequence is a human donor with glioblastoma. DNA of the CDR3: TGTGCCAGCAACGAGGGAGGGCCCTCCGGAGATACGCAGTATTTT. This sequence encodes CASNEGGPSGDTQYF.